These 10 T cell receptor beta chains came from one sample sequenced in a study of cytomegalovirus exposure and HLA in healthy donors. The PCR was carried out with 60 Vbeta primers and 13 Jbeta primers. Here immunoSEQ multiplex PCR was the method, and the copy in TCRdb shows in-frame clones only, minus some. The sample consists of 85,000 to 95,000 clones, about three quarters of them appearing once. The source material was PBMCs. The receptor source for this set is a young man in good health and CMV-seropositive.

The chain couples TRBV10-3 to TRBJ2-7, with D possibly being TRBD2 (6 bases). CDR3 length: 14 amino acids. Germline CDR1 reads ENHRY; CDR2 reads SYGVKD. Trimming cost V 3 bases and J 5 bases, with 14 bases left between them. In DNA form, the CDR3 reads TGTGCCATCAGTGATAGGATGGGACTGGACGAGCAGTACTTC. Its protein is CAISDRMGLDEQYF.

J is TRBJ2-2 and V is TRBV6-1; D is possibly TRBD2 (6 bases). V lost 0 bases, J lost 5 bases, and 13 bases lay in between. This CDR3 region has 16 residues. Germline CDR1 is MNHNS and CDR2 is SASEGT. The CDR3 DNA sequence: TGTGCCAGCAGTGAAGCGCGGAGGGTCGGAACCGGGGAGCTGTTTTTT. Amino acid sequence: CASSEARRVGTGELFF.

This clone was seen more than once but under ten times. This chain uses TRBV7-3 with TRBJ1-1; maybe TRBD1 (5 bases). There are 13 residues in the CDR3. The V and J ends lost 3 bases and 5 bases respectively, with 10 bases between them. Per the germline V gene, CDR1 is SGHTA and CDR2 is FQGTGA. This chain's CDR3 is CASSFGGWTEAFF. DNA for the CDR3: TGTGCCAGCAGCTTTGGGGGGTGGACTGAAGCTTTCTTT.

The J gene is TRBJ1-6, the V gene TRBV2; a weak D match, TRBD1 (5 bases). The CDR3 spans 17 residues. V was clipped by 1 base and J by 5 bases, with 15 bases between them. Germline V gene lookup returns CDR1 SNHLY and CDR2 FYNNEI. For the CDR3, the DNA is TGTGCCAGCAGTGAAGAGAGGCCCGGGGGGAATAATTCACCCCTCCACTTT. The encoded protein is CASSEERPGGNNSPLHF.

The CDR3 sequence: CASSLDSYEQYF. The CDR3 bases are TGTGCCAGCAGTCTCGACAGCTACGAGCAGTACTTC. The chain joins TRBV6-1 to TRBJ2-7; D may be TRBD1 (5 bases). CDR1 and CDR2 (germline): MNHNS, SASEGT. This CDR3 is built from 12 residues. With 5 bases removed from V and 3 bases from J, the gap between germline ends came to 8 bases.

The sample holds one count of this clone. The genes are TRBV7-2 and TRBJ2-5; 7 bases are a match to TRBD2. Germline loops: CDR1 SGHTA, CDR2 FQGNSA. The CDR3 runs to 14 residues. Germline trimming cut 5 bases from V and 5 bases from J; bases unmatched to any gene: 8. CDR3 loop: CASSRGVRQETQYF. The CDR3 region has the DNA TGTGCCAGCAGCCGGGGGGTGCGCCAGGAGACCCAGTACTTC.

This clone was observed a handful of times. This sequence joins TRBV5-6 and TRBJ2-7; maybe TRBD1 (6 bases). This CDR3 has 13 residues. V was clipped by 3 bases and J by 5 bases, with 12 bases between them. Germline loops: CDR1 SGHDT, CDR2 YYEEEE. The CDR3 DNA sequence: TGTGCCAGCAGCTCTAACAGGGATCACGAGCAGTACTTC. It is translated as CASSSNRDHEQYF.

In its sample, this clone was seen a few times. This chain links TRBV7-3 with TRBJ2-2; D might be TRBD2 (5 bases). Trimming removed 5 bases at V and 7 bases at J, with 20 bases between. There are 16 residues in the CDR3. Germline V gene lookup returns CDR1 SGHTA and CDR2 FQGTGA. Here the CDR3 reads CASSPADGVHGGELFF. Written as DNA, the CDR3 is TGTGCCAGCAGCCCCGCCGACGGGGTTCATGGCGGGGAGCTGTTTTTT.

This clone was seen more than once but under ten times. Its ends do not fully match the called genes, so a read error is possible. The chain employs TRBV5-5 and TRBJ1-2; the D is unclear. The CDR3 is made up of 16 amino acids. Germline V gene lookup returns CDR1 SGHKS and CDR2 YYEKEE (reference sequence). This CDR3 reads CASSQTSQTSNYGYTF. The CDR3 bases are TGCGCCAGCAGCCAAACCAGTCAGACATCTAACTATGGCTACACCTTC. The variable domain in full, with the rest retrieved from reference TRBV5-5 and TRBJ1-2, is DAGVTQSPTHLIKTRGQQVTLRCSPISGHKSVSWYQQVLGQGPQFIFQYYEKEERGRGNFPDRFSARQFPNYSSELNVNALLLGDSALYLCASSQTSQTSNYGYTFGSGTRLTVV.

The table lists this clone with a count of one. This chain joins TRBV7-9 and TRBJ2-3; 8 bases map to TRBD2. The V segment lost 3 bases and the J segment 6 bases; nucleotides outside the gene matches: 8. There are 15 residues in the CDR3. CDR1 is SEHNR and CDR2 is FQNEAQ in the germline V gene (reference sequence). CDR3 sequence: CASSFRASGWDTQYF. As DNA, the CDR3 is TGTGCCAGCAGCTTTAGGGCTAGCGGGTGGGATACGCAGTATTTT. The whole variable domain, remainder taken from reference TRBV7-9 and TRBJ2-3, is DTGVSQNPRHKITKRGQNVTFRCDPISEHNRLYWYRQTLGQGPEFLTYFQNEAQLEKSRLLSDRFSAERPKGSFSTLEIQRTEQGDSAMYLCASSFRASGWDTQYFGPGTRLTVL.